This T cell receptor (beta chain) was found in a study of graft-versus-host responses after intestinal transplantation. Profiled with immunoSEQ multiplex PCR; TCRdb holds only in-frame clones, not every one. The sample has 150,000 or so clones; 80% to 95% are singletons. Overall study findings and caveats: Association was observed between peak circulating GvH clone levels and early post-transplant HvG declines.

The germline CDR1 and CDR2 sequences are MNHNY and SVGAGI (reference sequence). Trimming shortened V by 4 bases and J by 4 bases, and 14 bases separated the two germline ends. CDR3 length: 15 residues. Remarks on this clone: Its specificity is unknown.

The rearrangement links TRBV6-6 to TRBJ2-1; D unclear. The sequence was collected from a human donor who received an intestinal transplant. Sequenced material: unstimulated CD4+ T cells sorted from spleen or lymph node cells, taken before intestinal transplant. CDR3 sequence reads: CASSSRPLGYNEQFF. In DNA form, the CDR3 reads TGTGCCAGCAGTTCCCGACCGTTGGGTTACAATGAGCAGTTCTTC.